This passage covers 16 T cell receptor beta chains from one sample sequenced in a study of blood T cell repertoires in COVID-19. The protocol was immunoSEQ multiplex PCR, while the TCRdb copy is restricted to in-frame clones and leaves out a portion. This sample yields approximately 330,000 clones, of which around nine tenths are seen a single time; around 4% belongs to the top ten. The sequencing sample was made of peripheral blood. These receptors were obtained from a woman aged 45-65 years with active or convalescent COVID-19.

V and J are TRBV7-2 and TRBJ1-5, with D possibly matching TRBD1 (6 bases). Trimming took off 0 bases at V and 0 bases at J, with 18 bases between the two ends. The CDR3 covers 19 residues. CDR1 and CDR2 from the germline V gene are SGHTA and FQGNSA. For the CDR3, the DNA is TGTGCCAGCAGCTTAGCCTCCTATACAGGGCTCTATAGCAATCAGCCCCAGCATTTT. Protein product: CASSLASYTGLYSNQPQHF.

V is TRBV7-9 and J is TRBJ2-1; 8 nucleotides match TRBD2. J gave up 10 bases and V 4 bases, and 6 bases lay outside the gene matches. This CDR3 comprises 13 residues. CDR1 is SEHNR and CDR2 is FQNEAQ in the germline V gene (reference sequence). CDR3 residues: CASSYDSGTEQFF. The CDR3 DNA reads TGTGCCAGCAGCTACGATAGCGGGACCGAGCAGTTCTTC. Full variable domain (remainder filled in from reference TRBV7-9 and TRBJ2-1): DTGVSQNPRHKITKRGQNVTFRCDPISEHNRLYWYRQTLGQGPEFLTYFQNEAQLEKSRLLSDRFSAERPKGSFSTLEIQRTEQGDSAMYLCASSYDSGTEQFFGPGTRLTVL.

Worth noting for this clone: The junction differs from germline at one of its ends, possibly a read error. The J gene is TRBJ1-2, the V gene TRBV28; maybe TRBD1 (5 bases). Germline CDR1 is MDHEN and CDR2 is SYDVKM. This CDR3 is built from 13 residues. The DNA for the CDR3 is TGTGCCAGCAGTTTAGGGGCAGAATCATTCCCTTGCTTC. It specifies CASSLGAESFPCF.

This chain joins TRBV5-1 and TRBJ1-1; D is unclear. Trimming took 3 bases from V and 1 from J, leaving 7 bases between them. The CDR3 consists of 13 residues. Germline assignment: CDR1 SGHRS and CDR2 YFSETQ. The CDR3 region is CASSWAGNTEAFF. Written as DNA, the CDR3 is TGCGCCAGCAGCTGGGCAGGGAACACTGAAGCTTTCTTT.

This chain connects TRBV5-1 to TRBJ2-6, with D possibly being TRBD1 (5 bases). Germline V gene data show CDR1 as SGHRS and CDR2 as YFSETQ. The length of the CDR3 is 15 residues. V was clipped by 4 bases and J by 1 base, with 9 bases between them. CDR3 sequence: CASSADSSGANVLTF. DNA of the CDR3: TGCGCCAGCAGCGCCGACAGTTCTGGGGCCAACGTCCTGACTTTC.

The V and J genes are TRBV9 and TRBJ2-1, with D maybe TRBD2 (6 bases). Germline V lookup: CDR1 SGDLS, CDR2 YYNGEE. This CDR3 comprises 14 residues. V shed 0 bases and J shed 8 bases, with 12 bases lying between them. In nucleotides, the CDR3 is TGTGCCAGCAGCGTAGGTGTGGGAGGCGATGAGCAGTTCTTC. Translated: CASSVGVGGDEQFF.

The genes are TRBV5-1 and TRBJ1-2; no firm D call. CDR3 length equals 15 residues. The germline gives CDR1 SGHRS, CDR2 YFSETQ. V lost 2 bases and J 1 base, leaving 12 bases between the germline ends. This chain's CDR3 is CASSLGTALNYGYTF. CDR3 sequence (DNA): TGCGCCAGCAGCTTAGGCACAGCTCTTAACTATGGCTACACCTTC.

The chain uses TRBV5-4 and TRBJ1-1; D not resolved. Trimming cost V 2 bases and J 0 bases, with 8 bases left between them. The germline V gene has CDR1 SGHNT and CDR2 YYREEE (reference sequence). The CDR3 length is 14 residues. CDR3 loop: CASSFWPMNTEAFF. CDR3 bases: TGTGCCAGCAGCTTTTGGCCCATGAACACTGAAGCTTTCTTT.

V and J are TRBV7-8 and TRBJ1-1, with 8 bases fitting TRBD1. CDR3 length: 15 amino acids. Germline CDR1 is SGHVS and CDR2 is FQNEAQ. Trimming cost V 2 bases and J 1 base; bases outside gene matches: 3. CDR3 protein: CASSLWQGANTEAFF. As DNA, the CDR3 is TGTGCCAGCAGCTTATGGCAGGGGGCGAACACTGAAGCTTTCTTT. The full variable domain, in which reference TRBV7-8 and TRBJ1-1 provide the parts outside the CDR3, is GAGVSQSPRYKVAKRGQDVALRCDPISGHVSLFWYQQALGQGPEFLTYFQNEAQLDKSGLPSDRFFAERPEGSVSTLKIQRTQQEDSAVYLCASSLWQGANTEAFFGQGTRLTVV.

V usage is TRBV11-2 and J usage is TRBJ1-3; tentative D call: TRBD1 (5 bases). Trimming shortened V by 5 bases and J by 1 base, and 15 bases separated the two germline ends. CDR3 size: 16 residues. CDR1 and CDR2 (germline): SGHAT, FQNNGV. DNA of the CDR3: TGTGCCAGCAGCCAGAAGGGGTTTCGTTCTGGAAACACCATATATTTT. It translates to CASSQKGFRSGNTIYF.

The gene calls are TRBV5-4 and TRBJ2-1; D is ambiguous. With 0 bases removed from V and 10 bases from J, the gap between germline ends came to 8 bases. The CDR3 runs 12 residues. Germline CDR1 is SGHNT and CDR2 is YYREEE (reference sequence). CDR3 amino acids: CASSLAHLEQFF. CDR3 bases: TGTGCCAGCAGCTTGGCCCACCTAGAGCAGTTCTTC.

The chain recombines TRBV29-1 with TRBJ1-1; 9 bases match TRBD1. The CDR3 length is 17 residues. The ends lost 6 bases at V and 4 bases at J; junction bases unmatched: 18. Germline V gene sequence: CDR1 SQVTM, CDR2 ANQGSEA. CDR3 sequence: CSVVKAGQGRIGTEAFF. The CDR3 DNA reads as TGCAGCGTGGTAAAAGCCGGACAGGGGCGAATCGGCACTGAAGCTTTCTTT.

CDR3 sequence: CASSENRGSGETQYF. CDR3 nucleotides: TGCGCCAGCAGCGAGAACAGGGGGTCCGGGGAGACCCAGTACTTC. V usage is TRBV5-1 and J usage is TRBJ2-5; the match to TRBD1 covers 8 bases. CDR3 length: 15 residues. Germline V gives CDR1 SGHRS, CDR2 YFSETQ. With 4 bases clipped from V and 5 bases from J, the junction kept 10 bases outside the gene matches.

The V and J genes are TRBV5-4 and TRBJ1-2; 10 bases are a match to TRBD1. The CDR3 is made up of 13 amino acids. CDR1 is SGHNT and CDR2 is YYREEE in the germline V gene (reference sequence). J was trimmed by 7 bases and V by 3 bases; bases with no gene match: 3. CDR3 sequence: CASSSTGGIGYTF. Here the CDR3 DNA reads TGTGCCAGCAGCTCGACAGGGGGCATTGGCTACACCTTC.

This clone was seen only once. The chain combines TRBV12-5 with TRBJ1-2; 11 positions match TRBD1. V lost 2 bases to trimming and J lost 7 bases; unmatched junction nucleotides: 6. CDR1 and CDR2 from the germline V gene are LGHNT and FRNRAP. The CDR3 spans 15 residues. The CDR3 region has the DNA TGTGCTAGTGGTTTGTGGACAGGGGGCTACCGTGGCTACACCTTC. Its translation: CASGLWTGGYRGYTF.

V and J are TRBV9 and TRBJ1-2; 7 bases agree with TRBD1. The CDR3 runs to 14 residues. Germline assignment: CDR1 SGDLS and CDR2 YYNGEE. After removal of 2 bases from V and 8 bases from J, the junction contained 9 bases not matched to a gene. This CDR3 is CASSVHGTEGGYTF. The CDR3 nucleotides are TGTGCCAGCAGCGTTCATGGGACAGAGGGGGGCTACACCTTC.